These 21 T cell receptor beta chains came from one sample sequenced in a study of blood T cell repertoires in COVID-19. Profiling relied on immunoSEQ multiplex PCR, and the TCRdb table lists in-frame clones only, not all of them. In the table there are around 400,000 clones, 70% to 90% of which are singletons. Material for sequencing was peripheral blood. The receptor source for this set is a woman aged 60-75 years with COVID-19, enrolled during active disease.

CDR3 residues: CASSGLTGNYGYTF. CDR3 bases: TGTGCCAGCAGCGGCCTAACAGGGAACTATGGCTACACCTTC. The rearrangement links TRBV9 to TRBJ1-2, with D possibly matching TRBD1 (6 bases). The CDR3 is 14 amino acids. V was shortened by 3 bases and J by 2 bases, with 11 bases between the two germline ends. Per germline, CDR1 SGDLS and CDR2 YYNGEE.

The genes are TRBV6-2 or TRBV6-3 and TRBJ1-2; unclear D gene. The CDR3 extends over 13 amino acids. The germline gives CDR1 MNHEY, CDR2 SVGEGT. The germline V and J ends were trimmed by 2 bases and 2 bases, with 6 bases remaining between them. The CDR3 protein is CASSYGGNYGYTF. For the CDR3, the DNA is TGTGCCAGCAGTTACGGCGGAAACTATGGCTACACCTTC.

The rearrangement links TRBV5-1 to TRBJ2-5, with 11 bases fitting TRBD2. Trimming at V came to 3 bases and at J to 3 bases, leaving 4 bases not matched to a gene. CDR3 length: 15 residues. The germline gives CDR1 SGHRS, CDR2 YFSETQ. CDR3 in DNA: TGCGCCAGCAGCTCCACTAGCGGGGGAGAAGAGACCCAGTACTTC. It codes for CASSSTSGGEETQYF.

V is TRBV2 and J is TRBJ1-2; 9 bases map to TRBD1. The length of the CDR3 is 18 residues. Trimming at V came to 3 bases and at J to 3 bases, leaving 14 bases not matched to a gene. Looked up from germline, CDR1 is SNHLY and CDR2 is FYNNEI. The CDR3 bases are TGTGCCAGCAGTGAGACTCGGGACAGGGTGGTAGCGGACTATGGCTACACCTTC. As protein: CASSETRDRVVADYGYTF.

This chain joins TRBV24-1 and TRBJ2-2; no firm D call. Germline lookup yields CDR1 KGHDR and CDR2 SFDVKD. Between the trimmed V and J ends, which lost 5 bases and 3 bases, there was a span of 6 bases. The CDR3 sequence is 13 residues long. The CDR3 loop is CATSASDTGELFF. The CDR3 coding sequence is TGTGCCACCAGTGCCAGTGACACCGGGGAGCTGTTTTTT.

The V call is TRBV3-1 (or the pseudogene TRBV3-2), the J call TRBJ1-2; tentative D call: TRBD1 (5 bases). This CDR3 comprises 14 residues. Trimming left V 1 base short and J 6 bases short, with 12 bases between. CDR1 and CDR2 (germline): LGHDT, YNNKEL (reference sequence). The CDR3: CASSQAGGLDGYTF. For the CDR3, the DNA is TGTGCCAGCAGCCAAGCCGGGGGGTTGGATGGCTACACCTTC.

The rearrangement uses TRBV29-1 and TRBJ2-5; 9 nucleotides line up with TRBD2. This CDR3 contains 12 residues. In germline, CDR1 is SQVTM, CDR2 ANQGSEA. V trimming: 7 bases; J trimming: 3 bases; junction bases outside the gene matches: 3. CDR3 protein: CSGAGGEETQYF. The CDR3 nucleotides are TGCAGCGGAGCGGGGGGCGAAGAGACCCAGTACTTC. The full variable domain, its missing parts supplied by reference TRBV29-1 and TRBJ2-5, is SAVISQKPSRDICQRGTSLTIQCQVDSQVTMMFWYRQQPGQSLTLIATANQGSEATYESGFVIDKFPISRPNLTFSTLTVSNMSPEDSSIYLCSGAGGEETQYFGPGTRLLVL.

The genes are TRBV10-1 and TRBJ2-3; 8 bases agree with TRBD2. Germline CDR1 is WNHNN and CDR2 is SYGVQD (reference sequence). This CDR3 has 15 amino acids. J gave up 1 base and V 6 bases, and 6 bases lay outside the gene matches. The CDR3 protein is CASSPGLAGTDTQYF. CDR3 coding DNA: TGCGCCAGCAGCCCTGGACTAGCTGGCACAGATACGCAGTATTTT.

The V gene is TRBV19, the J gene TRBJ1-1; D remains unclear. The CDR3 loop spans 14 amino acids. Trimming cost V 7 bases and J 1 base, with 13 bases left between them. Germline CDR1 reads LNHDA; CDR2 reads SQIVND (reference sequence). The CDR3 DNA reads as TGTGCCAGTACCGCTGCGGGGAGGAACACTGAAGCTTTCTTT. Translating gives CASTAAGRNTEAFF.

The chain has TRBV4-1 and TRBJ2-1, with a weak D call TRBD2 (6 bases). The V end was cut by 4 bases, the J end by 10 bases, with 11 bases between. The CDR3 contains 12 residues. Germline loops: CDR1 MGHRA, CDR2 YSYEKL. CDR3: CASSPTGVEQFF. CDR3 nucleotides: TGCGCCAGCAGCCCTACGGGGGTCGAGCAGTTCTTC.

This chain connects TRBV20-1 to TRBJ2-1, with D possibly TRBD2 on 5 matching bases. The germline V gene has CDR1 DFQATT and CDR2 SNEGSKA (reference sequence). The germline V and J ends were trimmed by 5 bases and 7 bases, with 9 bases remaining between them. This CDR3 contains 11 residues. CDR3 nucleotides: TGCAGTGCTCCACTAGGGAATGAGCAGTTCTTC. Its translation is CSAPLGNEQFF.

The V gene is TRBV27, the J gene TRBJ2-5, with D hard to call. Germline CDR1 MNHEY, CDR2 SMNVEV (reference sequence). V lost 5 bases and J lost 3, with 10 bases in between. This CDR3 spans 13 amino acids. The CDR3 sequence is CASSRWAEETQYF. The CDR3 coding sequence is TGTGCCAGCAGTCGTTGGGCCGAAGAGACCCAGTACTTC.

This clone was counted once. The chain recombines TRBV7-8 with TRBJ2-2, with 9 bases matching TRBD2. CDR1 is SGHVS, CDR2 FQNEAQ, per germline. The V gene end was trimmed by 2 bases and the J gene end by 6 bases; junction bases not matched to a gene: 7. The CDR3 has 16 amino acids. Here the CDR3 DNA reads TGTGCCAGCAGCTTAATGGTCGCGGGGGGGCCCGGGGAGCTGTTTTTT. Amino acids: CASSLMVAGGPGELFF.

This clone was seen only once. This chain connects TRBV28 to TRBJ1-1, with 8 bases that match TRBD1. This CDR3 spans 14 amino acids. In germline, CDR1 is MDHEN, CDR2 SYDVKM. V lost 6 bases and J lost 4; bases outside the gene matches: 7. CDR3 sequence reads: CASRTVTGVTEAFF. CDR3 DNA: TGTGCCAGCAGAACTGTGACAGGGGTCACTGAAGCTTTCTTT.

The J gene is TRBJ1-1, the V gene TRBV6-5, with 7 positions matching TRBD1. CDR1 is MNHEY, CDR2 SVGAGI, per germline. The CDR3 contains 13 residues. The junction had 3 bases not matched to a gene; V was cut back by 2 bases and J by 6 bases. The CDR3 DNA reads TGTGCCAGCAGTTACCGACAGGGCTCTGAAGCTTTCTTT. It codes for CASSYRQGSEAFF.

The rearrangement uses TRBV4-2 and TRBJ2-7; perhaps TRBD2 as D (6 bases). Trimming removed 5 bases from V and 7 bases from J, with 24 bases in between. CDR3 size: 16 residues. CDR1 is LGHNA and CDR2 is YNFKEQ in the germline V gene. The CDR3 coding sequence is TGTGCCAGCAGCACACGGACGGGAGCCTGGGGATTGGAGCAGTACTTC. As protein: CASSTRTGAWGLEQYF.

The rearrangement joins TRBV18 to TRBJ2-7; TRBD1 matches 7 bases. V lost 2 bases to trimming and J lost 0 bases; unmatched junction nucleotides: 7. Looked up from germline, CDR1 is KGHSH and CDR2 is LQKENI. There are 16 residues in the CDR3. The CDR3 DNA sequence: TGTGCCAGCTCACCAATTGGGACAGTGTTCTCCTACGAGCAGTACTTC. Its protein product is CASSPIGTVFSYEQYF.

The chain links TRBV7-8 to TRBJ1-1; D uncertain. In germline, CDR1 is SGHVS, CDR2 FQNEAQ. The CDR3 loop spans 14 amino acids. V was shortened by 0 bases and J by 4 bases, with 9 bases between the two germline ends. CDR3 in DNA: TGTGCCAGCAGCTTAGCGCCAGGTACCACTGAAGCTTTCTTT. It specifies CASSLAPGTTEAFF.

The V and J genes are TRBV7-9 and TRBJ1-1; a possible D gene is TRBD1 (6 bases). This CDR3 is 13 amino acids long. Germline CDR1 SEHNR, CDR2 FQNEAQ (reference sequence). The ends were cut back, 1 base at V and 11 bases at J, with 14 bases in the middle. CDR3 coding DNA: TGTGCCAGCAGCTTAGGAGACAGGACCGCCGCTTTCTTT. Protein: CASSLGDRTAAFF.

The chain is built from TRBV5-6 and TRBJ1-2, with no clear D. Trimming shortened V by 5 bases and J by 8 bases, and 19 bases separated the two germline ends. CDR1 and CDR2 from the germline V gene are SGHDT and YYEEEE. The CDR3 loop spans 14 amino acids. CDR3 in amino acids: CASSQAIRNLGYTF. The CDR3 region has the DNA TGTGCCAGCAGTCAAGCGATTCGGAATCTAGGCTACACCTTC.

The chain is built from TRBV28 and TRBJ1-1; D gene unclear. Germline-derived CDR1 and CDR2 are MDHEN and SYDVKM. This CDR3 has 17 amino acids. Between the trimmed V and J ends, which lost 4 bases and 0 bases, there was a span of 18 bases. The chain's CDR3 is CASSSPRGKAMNTEAFF. In DNA, the CDR3 is TGTGCCAGCAGTTCACCTCGAGGCAAGGCGATGAACACTGAAGCTTTCTTT.